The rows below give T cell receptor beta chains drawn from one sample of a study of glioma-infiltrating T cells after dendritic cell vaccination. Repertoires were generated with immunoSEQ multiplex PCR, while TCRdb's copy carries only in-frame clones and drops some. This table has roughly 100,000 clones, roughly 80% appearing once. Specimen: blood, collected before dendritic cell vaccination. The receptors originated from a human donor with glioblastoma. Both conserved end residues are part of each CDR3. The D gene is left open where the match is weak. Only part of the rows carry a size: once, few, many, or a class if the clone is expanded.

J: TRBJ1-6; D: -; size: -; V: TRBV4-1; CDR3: CASSPPAGNSPLHF; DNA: TGCGCCAGCAGCCCCCCCGCGGGTAATTCACCCCTCCACTTT
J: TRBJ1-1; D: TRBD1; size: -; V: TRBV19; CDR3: CASSPRQGNTEAFF; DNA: TGTGCCAGTAGCCCGAGACAGGGGAACACTGAAGCTTTCTTT
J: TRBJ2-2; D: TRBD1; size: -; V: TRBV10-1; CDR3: CASSERPGQGRNTGELFF; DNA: TGCGCCAGCAGTGAGCGTCCGGGACAGGGGAGGAACACCGGGGAGCTGTTTTTT
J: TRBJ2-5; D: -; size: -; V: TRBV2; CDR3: CASMAWETQYF; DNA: TGTGCCAGCATGGCCTGGGAGACCCAGTACTTC
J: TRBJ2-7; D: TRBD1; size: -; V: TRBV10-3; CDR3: CAISEGTGSAEQYF; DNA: TGTGCCATCAGTGAGGGGACAGGGAGCGCGGAGCAGTACTTC
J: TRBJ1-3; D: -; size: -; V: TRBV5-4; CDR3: CASSGGHAGNTIYF; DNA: TGTGCCAGCAGCGGGGGACACGCTGGAAACACCATATATTTT
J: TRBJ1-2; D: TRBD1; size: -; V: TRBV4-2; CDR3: CASSQDSDRMGYTF; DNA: TGTGCCAGCAGCCAAGATTCGGACAGGATGGGCTACACCTTC
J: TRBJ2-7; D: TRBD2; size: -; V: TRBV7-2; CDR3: CASSLATSGGARAYEQYF; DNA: TGTGCCAGCAGCTTAGCGACTAGCGGGGGGGCCAGGGCCTACGAGCAGTACTTC
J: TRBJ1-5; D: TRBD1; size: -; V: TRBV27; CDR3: CASSSTGTGFLSNQPQHF; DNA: TGTGCCAGCAGTTCGACCGGGACAGGGTTCTTGAGCAATCAGCCCCAGCATTTT
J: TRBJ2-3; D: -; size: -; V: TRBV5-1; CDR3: CASSLYGGLQRGYTDTQYF; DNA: TGCGCCAGCAGCTTGTACGGGGGGCTTCAACGAGGATACACAGATACGCAGTATTTT
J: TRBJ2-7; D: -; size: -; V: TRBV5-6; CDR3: CASSPVAGRGDTYEQYF; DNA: TGTGCCAGCAGCCCCGTTGCAGGCAGGGGAGATACCTACGAGCAGTACTTC
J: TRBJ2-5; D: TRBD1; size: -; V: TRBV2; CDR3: CASARGTGEETQYF; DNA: TGTGCCAGCGCAAGAGGGACAGGGGAAGAGACCCAGTACTTC
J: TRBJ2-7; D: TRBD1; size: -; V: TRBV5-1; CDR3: CASHHDRASSYEQYF; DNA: TGCGCCAGCCATCACGACAGGGCCAGCTCCTACGAGCAGTACTTC
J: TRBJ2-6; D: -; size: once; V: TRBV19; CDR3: CSQSGANVLTF; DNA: TGTTCACAGTCTGGGGCCAACGTCCTGACTTTC
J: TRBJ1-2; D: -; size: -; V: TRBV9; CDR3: CASGVPRYGYTF; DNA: TGTGCCAGCGGCGTACCTCGCTATGGCTACACCTTC
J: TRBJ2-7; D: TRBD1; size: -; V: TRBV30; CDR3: CAWSKRDRGFSDEQYF; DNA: TGTGCCTGGAGTAAACGGGACAGGGGATTTTCGGACGAGCAGTACTTC
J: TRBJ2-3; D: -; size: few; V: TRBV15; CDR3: CATGTPQRDTQYF; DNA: TGTGCCACCGGGACACCCCAGAGGGATACGCAGTATTTT
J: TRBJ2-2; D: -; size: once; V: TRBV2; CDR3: CASSTRVQNTGELFF; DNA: TGTGCCAGCAGCACCCGGGTCCAGAACACCGGGGAGCTGTTTTTT
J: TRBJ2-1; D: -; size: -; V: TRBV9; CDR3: CASSVGLIMGGRFEQFF; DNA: TGTGCCAGCAGCGTAGGGTTGATCATGGGGGGGCGATTTGAGCAGTTCTTC
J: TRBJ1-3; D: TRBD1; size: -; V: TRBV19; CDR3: CASSFRDSGNTIYF; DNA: TGTGCCAGTAGTTTCCGGGACAGTGGAAACACCATATATTTT
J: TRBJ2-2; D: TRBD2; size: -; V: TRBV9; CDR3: CASSPRGLASRGELFF; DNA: TGTGCCAGCAGCCCTCGGGGACTAGCGTCCCGGGGGGAGCTGTTTTTT
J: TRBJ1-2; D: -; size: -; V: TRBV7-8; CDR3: CASSIGQSPYYGYTF; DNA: TGTGCCAGCAGCATCGGACAGTCCCCTTACTATGGCTACACCTTC
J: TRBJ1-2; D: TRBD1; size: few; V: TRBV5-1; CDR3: CASSLGGDRGLFGYTF; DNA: TGCGCCAGCAGCTTGGGCGGGGACAGGGGGCTTTTTGGCTACACCTTC
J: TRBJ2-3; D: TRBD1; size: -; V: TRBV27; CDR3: CASSSTGFSGTDTQYF; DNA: TGTGCCAGCAGTTCGACAGGGTTTAGCGGCACAGATACGCAGTATTTT
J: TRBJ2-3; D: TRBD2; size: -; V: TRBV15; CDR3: CATSSNLAGEGTDTQYF; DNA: TGTGCCACCAGCAGCAATCTAGCGGGGGAGGGGACAGATACGCAGTATTTT
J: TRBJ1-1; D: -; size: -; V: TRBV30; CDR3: CAWSVRVGNTEAFF; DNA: TGTGCCTGGAGTGTCAGGGTGGGGAACACTGAAGCTTTCTTT
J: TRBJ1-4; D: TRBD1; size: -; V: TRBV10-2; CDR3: CASRKSGGGNEKLFF; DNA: TGCGCCAGCAGAAAGTCAGGGGGTGGTAATGAAAAACTGTTTTTT
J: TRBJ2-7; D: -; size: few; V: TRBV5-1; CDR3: CASSLDTYNNYEQYF; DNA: TGCGCCAGCAGCTTGGACACGTACAATAACTACGAGCAGTACTTC